This T cell receptor beta chain was identified during a study of blood T cell repertoires in COVID-19. Study-level background: Spain, Italy and the United States supplied samples that represented acute and convalescent COVID-19. PBMCs, B-cell-depleted T cells, or T cells were the source of the cDNA or gDNA that made up the material.

Source study methods: From reference gene primer amplification, estimates of nucleated cell counts were derived. Clones were sequenced by immunoSEQ multiplex PCR, and TCRdb holds only the in-frame ones, with some missing. V, J and clone size derive from that table, while D and trimming were established from the DNA sequence. The sample shows approximately 190,000 clones, under 90% of them seen only once. The CDR3 has 18 amino acids. Germline V gene sequence: CDR1 SGHAT, CDR2 FQNNGV. The ends lost 3 bases at V and 6 bases at J; junction bases unmatched: 16. The origin of this receptor is a man in his 60s with acute or convalescent COVID-19. Sequenced input: peripheral blood. The chain recombines TRBV11-2 with TRBJ2-3; 9 bases fit TRBD2. The CDR3 reads CASSFAPVSSGVGDTQYF. CDR3 coding DNA: TGTGCCAGCAGCTTTGCGCCCGTTTCTAGCGGGGTAGGGGATACGCAGTATTTT.